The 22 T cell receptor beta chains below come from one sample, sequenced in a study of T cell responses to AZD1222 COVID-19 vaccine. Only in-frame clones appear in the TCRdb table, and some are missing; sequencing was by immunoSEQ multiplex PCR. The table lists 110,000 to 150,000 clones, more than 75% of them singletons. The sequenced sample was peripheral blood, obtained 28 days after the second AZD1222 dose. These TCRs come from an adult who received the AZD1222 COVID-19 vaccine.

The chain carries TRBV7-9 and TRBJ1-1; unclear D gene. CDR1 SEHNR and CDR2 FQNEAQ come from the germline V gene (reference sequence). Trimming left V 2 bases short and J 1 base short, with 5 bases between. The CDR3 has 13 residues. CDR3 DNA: TGTGCCAGCAGCTTATACCAGAACACTGAAGCTTTCTTT. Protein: CASSLYQNTEAFF.

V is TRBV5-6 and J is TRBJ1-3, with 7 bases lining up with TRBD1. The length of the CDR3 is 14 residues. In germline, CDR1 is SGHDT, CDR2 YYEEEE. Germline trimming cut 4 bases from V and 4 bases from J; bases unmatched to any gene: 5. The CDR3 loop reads CASSRGQIGNTIYF. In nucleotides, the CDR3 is TGTGCCAGCAGCCGGGGACAGATAGGAAACACCATATATTTT. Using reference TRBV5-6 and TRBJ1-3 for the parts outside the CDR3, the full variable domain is DAGVTQSPTHLIKTRGQQVTLRCSPKSGHDTVSWYQQALGQGPQFIFQYYEEEERQRGNFPDRFSGHQFPNYSSELNVNALLLGDSALYLCASSRGQIGNTIYFGEGSWLTVV.

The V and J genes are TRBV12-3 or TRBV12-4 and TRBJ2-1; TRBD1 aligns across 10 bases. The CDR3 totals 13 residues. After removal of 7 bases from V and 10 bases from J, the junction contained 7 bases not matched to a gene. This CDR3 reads CASIGQGEKEQFF. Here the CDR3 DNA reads TGTGCCAGCATTGGACAGGGGGAGAAGGAGCAGTTCTTC.

The CDR3 bases are TGTGCCAGCAGCCAACGGGGGGGCCTGAATGAGCAGTTCTTC. It specifies CASSQRGGLNEQFF. The chain joins TRBV4-2 to TRBJ2-1; TRBD2 matches at 8 bases. The V gene end was trimmed by 2 bases and the J gene end by 7 bases; junction bases not matched to a gene: 4. Germline CDR1 LGHNA, CDR2 YNFKEQ. CDR3 length: 14 amino acids.

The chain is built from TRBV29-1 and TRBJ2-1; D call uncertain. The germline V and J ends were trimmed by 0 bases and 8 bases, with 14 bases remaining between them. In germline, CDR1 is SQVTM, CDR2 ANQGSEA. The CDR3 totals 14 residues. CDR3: CSVEEGNVSDEQFF. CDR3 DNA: TGCAGCGTTGAAGAAGGAAACGTGTCGGATGAGCAGTTCTTC.

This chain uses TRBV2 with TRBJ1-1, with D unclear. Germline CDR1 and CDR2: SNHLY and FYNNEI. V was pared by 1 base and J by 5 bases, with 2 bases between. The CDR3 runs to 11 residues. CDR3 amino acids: CASSEGTEAFF. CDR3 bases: TGTGCCAGCAGTGAAGGGACTGAAGCTTTCTTT.

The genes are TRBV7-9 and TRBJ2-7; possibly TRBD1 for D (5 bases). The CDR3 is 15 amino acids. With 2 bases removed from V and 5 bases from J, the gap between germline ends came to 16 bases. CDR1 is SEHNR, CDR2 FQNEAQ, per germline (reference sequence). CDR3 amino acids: CASSLSLRVGDEQYF. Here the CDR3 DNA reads TGTGCCAGCAGCTTATCTCTCAGGGTGGGTGACGAGCAGTACTTC. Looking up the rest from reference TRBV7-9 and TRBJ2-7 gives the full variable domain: DTGVSQNPRHKITKRGQNVTFRCDPISEHNRLYWYRQTLGQGPEFLTYFQNEAQLEKSRLLSDRFSAERPKGSFSTLEIQRTEQGDSAMYLCASSLSLRVGDEQYFGPGTRLTVT.

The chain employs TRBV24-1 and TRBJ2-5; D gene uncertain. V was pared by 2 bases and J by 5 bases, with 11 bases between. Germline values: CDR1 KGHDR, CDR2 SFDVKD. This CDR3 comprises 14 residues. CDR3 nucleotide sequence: TGTGCCACCAGTGATTCTCTAGTGGGGGAGACCCAGTACTTC. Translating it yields CATSDSLVGETQYF.

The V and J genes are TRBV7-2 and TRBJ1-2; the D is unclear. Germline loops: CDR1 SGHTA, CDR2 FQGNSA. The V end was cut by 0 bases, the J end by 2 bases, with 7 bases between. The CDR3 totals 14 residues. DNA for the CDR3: TGTGCCAGCAGCTTAGCACGGGGAAACTATGGCTACACCTTC. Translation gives CASSLARGNYGYTF. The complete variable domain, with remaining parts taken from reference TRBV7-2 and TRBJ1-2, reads GAGVSQSPSNKVTEKGKDVELRCDPISGHTALYWYRQSLGQGLEFLIYFQGNSAPDKSGLPSDRFSAERTGGSVSTLTIQRTQQEDSAVYLCASSLARGNYGYTFGSGTRLTVV.

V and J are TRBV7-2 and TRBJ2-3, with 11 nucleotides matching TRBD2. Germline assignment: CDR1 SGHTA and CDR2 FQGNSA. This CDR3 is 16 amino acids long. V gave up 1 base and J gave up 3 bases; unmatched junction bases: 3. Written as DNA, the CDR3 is TGTGCCAGCAGCTTAGGGATAGCGGGAGGGACAGATACGCAGTATTTT. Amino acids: CASSLGIAGGTDTQYF.

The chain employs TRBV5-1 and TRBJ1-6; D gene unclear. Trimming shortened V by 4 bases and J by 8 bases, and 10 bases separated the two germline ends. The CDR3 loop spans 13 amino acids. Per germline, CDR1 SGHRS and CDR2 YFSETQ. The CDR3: CASSRGTHSPLHF. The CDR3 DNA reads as TGCGCCAGCAGCCGCGGAACGCATTCACCCCTCCACTTT. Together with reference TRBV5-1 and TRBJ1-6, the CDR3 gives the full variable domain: KAGVTQTPRYLIKTRGQQVTLSCSPISGHRSVSWYQQTPGQGLQFLFEYFSETQRNKGNFPGRFSGRQFSNSRSEMNVSTLELGDSALYLCASSRGTHSPLHFGNGTRLTVT.

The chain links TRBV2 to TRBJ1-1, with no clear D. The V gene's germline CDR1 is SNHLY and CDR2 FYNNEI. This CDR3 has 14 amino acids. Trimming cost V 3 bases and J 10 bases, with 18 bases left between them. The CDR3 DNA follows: TGTGCCAGCAGTGAGCAGCGTCTCTATGGTTTAGCTTTCTTT. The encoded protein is CASSEQRLYGLAFF.

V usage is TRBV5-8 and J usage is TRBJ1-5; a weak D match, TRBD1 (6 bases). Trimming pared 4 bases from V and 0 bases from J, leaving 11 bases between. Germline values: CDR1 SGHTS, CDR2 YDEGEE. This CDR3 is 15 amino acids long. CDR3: CASSAGQYSNQPQHF. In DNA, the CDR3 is TGTGCCAGCAGCGCGGGACAATATAGCAATCAGCCCCAGCATTTT.

The CDR3 reads CASSLRQGDTGELFF. For the CDR3, the DNA is TGTGCCAGCAGCCTGCGACAGGGAGACACCGGGGAGCTGTTTTTT. This rearrangement joins TRBV3-1 (or the pseudogene TRBV3-2) to TRBJ2-2; 7 bases are a match to TRBD1. With 4 bases clipped from V and 3 bases from J, the junction kept 5 bases outside the gene matches. The germline CDR1 and CDR2 sequences are LGHDT and YNNKEL (reference sequence). The length of the CDR3 is 15 residues.

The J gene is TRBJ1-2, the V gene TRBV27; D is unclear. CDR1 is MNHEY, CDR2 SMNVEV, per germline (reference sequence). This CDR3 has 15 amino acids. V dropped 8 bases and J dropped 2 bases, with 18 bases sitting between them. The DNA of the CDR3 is TGTGCCAGCCGACTCCTGTTGGGTCCGAACTATGGCTACACCTTC. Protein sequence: CASRLLLGPNYGYTF.

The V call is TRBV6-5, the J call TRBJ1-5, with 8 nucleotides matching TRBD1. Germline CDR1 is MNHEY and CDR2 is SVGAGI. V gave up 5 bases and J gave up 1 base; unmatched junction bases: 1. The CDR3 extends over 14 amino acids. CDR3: CASSRQGSNQPQHF. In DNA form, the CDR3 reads TGTGCCAGCAGTCGACAGGGGAGCAATCAGCCCCAGCATTTT.

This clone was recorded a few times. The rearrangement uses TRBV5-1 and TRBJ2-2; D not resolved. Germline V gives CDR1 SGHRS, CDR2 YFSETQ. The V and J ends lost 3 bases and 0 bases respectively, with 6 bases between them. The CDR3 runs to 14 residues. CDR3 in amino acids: CASSSSANTGELFF. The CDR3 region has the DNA TGCGCCAGCAGCTCCTCAGCGAACACCGGGGAGCTGTTTTTT.

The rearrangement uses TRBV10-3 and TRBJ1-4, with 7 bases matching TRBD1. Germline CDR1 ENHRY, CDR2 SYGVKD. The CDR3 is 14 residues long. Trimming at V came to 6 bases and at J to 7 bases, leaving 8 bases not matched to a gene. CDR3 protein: CAISATGSVEKLFF. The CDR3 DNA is TGTGCCATCAGCGCGACAGGGTCGGTTGAAAAACTGTTTTTT.

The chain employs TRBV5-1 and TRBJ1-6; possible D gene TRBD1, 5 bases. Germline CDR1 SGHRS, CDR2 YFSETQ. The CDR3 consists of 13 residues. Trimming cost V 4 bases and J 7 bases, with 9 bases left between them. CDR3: CASSPEGNSPLHF. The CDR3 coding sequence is TGCGCCAGCAGCCCGGAGGGGAATTCACCCCTCCACTTT.

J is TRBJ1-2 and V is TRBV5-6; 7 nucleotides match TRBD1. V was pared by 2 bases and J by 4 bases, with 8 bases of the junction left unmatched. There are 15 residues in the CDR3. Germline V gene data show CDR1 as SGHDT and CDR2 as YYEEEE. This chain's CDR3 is CASSFEGAGGYGYTF. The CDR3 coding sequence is TGTGCCAGCAGCTTCGAGGGGGCAGGAGGCTATGGCTACACCTTC.

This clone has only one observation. The CDR3 protein is CASSLVFDTDTQYF. CDR3 coding DNA: TGCGCCAGCAGCTTGGTATTTGACACAGATACGCAGTATTTT. The gene calls are TRBV5-1 and TRBJ2-3; no clear D. Germline-derived CDR1 and CDR2 are SGHRS and YFSETQ. V lost 0 bases to trimming and J lost 2 bases, with 7 bases between them. There are 14 residues in the CDR3.

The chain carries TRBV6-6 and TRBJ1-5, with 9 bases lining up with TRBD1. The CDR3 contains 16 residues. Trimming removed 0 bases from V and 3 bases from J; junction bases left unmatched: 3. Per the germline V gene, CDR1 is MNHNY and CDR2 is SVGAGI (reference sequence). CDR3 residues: CASSYSRTGVNQPQHF. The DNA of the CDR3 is TGTGCCAGCAGTTACTCGAGGACAGGGGTCAATCAGCCCCAGCATTTT.